This T cell receptor beta chain was sequenced during a study of blood T cell repertoires in COVID-19 (dated by TCRdb to about 2020). Regarding the study in general: Samples covering the acute and convalescent phases of COVID-19 were provided by collaborators in the United States, Italy and Spain. A freely available public database, intended as a resource for researchers studying the immune response to SARS-CoV-2, is where the repertoires were released. A de-identified subject ID, COVID-19 status, age in years and sex were almost always included in the sample metadata. The material from the prospective study consisted of cDNA or gDNA derived from T cells, B-cell-depleted T cells, or PBMCs. Samples came from the ongoing ImmuneRACE study (first 160 participants) plus 1,254 subjects from 6 global collaborators. HLA class I and class II types, where available, came from metadata supplied by the sample provider rather than from assay-based typing. The dataset comprised deeply sampled blood TCRbeta repertoires from subjects exposed to, actively infected with, or recovered from COVID-19.

The immunoSEQ Assay, a bias-controlled multiplex PCR, was used to amplify TCRbeta CDR3 regions from genomic DNA. Concerning the study's data processing: Within the assay, amplification of reference gene primers was used to estimate how many nucleated cells each sample contained. Sequence reads were collapsed and filtered to measure the absolute abundance of every unique TCRbeta CDR3 rearrangement. For each sample, productive Simpson clonality was calculated as the square root of Simpson's diversity index over productive rearrangements. In its TCRdb copy, this immuneACCESS table keeps in-frame sequences only and misses some clones. Where compared with another copy, unresolved V genes explain less than half of these, and the others have no known cause. V and J calls and clone size come straight from that table; D and trimming were deduced from the DNA. The sample profile shows approximately 66,000 clones; approximately 89% of them were found once. Of the sample, over 1.2% falls within the top ten clones.

The germline V gene gives CDR1 as SGDLS and CDR2 as YYNGEE. Trimming accounts for 4 bases at V and 6 bases at J, while the number of junction bases matched to no gene is 5. The CDR3 covers 14 residues, taking in both the cysteine and the phenylalanine. The entry retains the CDR3 DNA only, 42 bases that are in frame from base 1. Notes on this clone: This receptor's antigen is unknown. No much larger clone exists at a distance of one base, and base qualities are not known.

What the research found in general, with its limitations: The quantity of clinical and demographic metadata differed by source and by participant and was supplied without curation.

Each collaborating institution followed its own protocols to collect whole blood in K2EDTA tubes. For TCRbeta analysis, collaborators shipped samples in one of three forms: frozen whole blood, isolated PBMCs, or DNA extracted from either of those sample types. This sequence uses TRBV9 and TRBJ2-2; 8 central nucleotides agree with TRBD2. The material sequenced was peripheral blood. The receptor was isolated from a man aged 55 to 69 with acute or convalescent COVID-19. The CDR3 region reads CASSLTGGAGELFF. The nucleotide sequence reads TGTGCCAGCAGCCTAACCGGGGGGGCCGGGGAGCTGTTTTTT.